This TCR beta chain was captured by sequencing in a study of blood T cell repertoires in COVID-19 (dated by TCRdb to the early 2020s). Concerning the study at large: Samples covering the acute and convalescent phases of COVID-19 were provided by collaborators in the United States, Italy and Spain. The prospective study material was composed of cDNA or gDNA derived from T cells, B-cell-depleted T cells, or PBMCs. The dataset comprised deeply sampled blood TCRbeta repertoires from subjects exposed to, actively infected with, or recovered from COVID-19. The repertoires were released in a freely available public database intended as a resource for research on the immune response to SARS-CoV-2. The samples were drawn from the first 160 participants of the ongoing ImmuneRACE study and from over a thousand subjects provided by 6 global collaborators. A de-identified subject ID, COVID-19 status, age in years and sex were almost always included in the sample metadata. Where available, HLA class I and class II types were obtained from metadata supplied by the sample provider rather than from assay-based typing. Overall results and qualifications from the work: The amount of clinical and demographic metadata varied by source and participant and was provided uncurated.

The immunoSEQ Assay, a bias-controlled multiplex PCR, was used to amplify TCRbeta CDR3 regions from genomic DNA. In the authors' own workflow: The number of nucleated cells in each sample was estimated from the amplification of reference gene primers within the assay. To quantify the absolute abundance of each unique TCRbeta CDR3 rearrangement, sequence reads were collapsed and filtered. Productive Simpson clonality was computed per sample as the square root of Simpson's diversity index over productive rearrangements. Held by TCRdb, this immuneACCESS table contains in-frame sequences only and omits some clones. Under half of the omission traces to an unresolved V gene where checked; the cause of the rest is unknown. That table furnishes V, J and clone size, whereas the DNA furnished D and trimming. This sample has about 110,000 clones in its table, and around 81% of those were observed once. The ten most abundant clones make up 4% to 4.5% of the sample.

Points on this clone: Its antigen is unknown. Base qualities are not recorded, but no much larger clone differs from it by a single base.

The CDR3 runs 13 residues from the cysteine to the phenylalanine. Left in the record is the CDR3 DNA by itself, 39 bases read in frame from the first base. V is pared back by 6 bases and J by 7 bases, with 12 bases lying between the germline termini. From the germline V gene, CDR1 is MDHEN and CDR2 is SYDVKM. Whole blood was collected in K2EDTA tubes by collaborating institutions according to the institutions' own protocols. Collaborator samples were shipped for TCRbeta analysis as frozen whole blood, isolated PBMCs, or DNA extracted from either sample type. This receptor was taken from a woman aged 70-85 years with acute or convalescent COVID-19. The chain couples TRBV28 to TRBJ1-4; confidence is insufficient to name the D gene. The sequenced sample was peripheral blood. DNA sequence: TGTGCCAGCAGCGAGGGTCGAGGTGAAAAACTGTTTTTT. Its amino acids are CASSEGRGEKLFF.